This T cell receptor (beta chain) was retrieved from a study of T cell repertoires in cytomegalovirus infection. Turning to the study itself: Recently identified HLA-C-restricted CMV epitopes were used, and well-studied HLA-B-restricted CMV epitopes were used as well. Indications came from public TCR beta signatures; they pointed to CMV infection and to a matching HLA type. Study-wide results and caveats: The cumulative frequency of public TCR beta families distinguished individuals who carried CMV together with the relevant HLA. Within the response measured ex vivo, HLA-C-restricted CMV-specific TCR beta clonotypes were dominant.

Turning to this clonotype: The antigen remains undetermined.

One entry per CDR3 protein results from TCRdb running MiXCR on the reads. The table has approximately 310,000 distinct CDR3 sequences, 25% seen once. Here the sequenced sample was cultured PBMCs, taken from culture after CMV antigen stimulation. This clonotype was sampled from a human donor in good health (CMV status not recorded). Some clones in this sample may be carry-over from other donors' samples.

The CDR3 bases are TGTGCCAGCAGTGTCTCACAGGGGGGCTATGGCTACACCTTC. It encodes CASSVSQGGYGYTF. This sequence joins TRBV2 and TRBJ1-2, with 8 nucleotides matching TRBD1. The germline gives CDR1 SNHLY, CDR2 FYNNEI. This CDR3 region has 14 residues. The V segment lost 4 bases and the J segment 4 bases; nucleotides outside the gene matches: 5.